Listed below are T cell receptor beta chains from one sample, sequenced in a study of vaccination effects on CD4 cells after COVID-19. Which antigens these TCRs recognize remains unknown. Profiling relied on immunoSEQ multiplex PCR, and the TCRdb table lists in-frame clones only, not all of them. Of fewer than 70,000 clones listed, 80% are singletons. Here the sequenced sample was CD4+ T cells from PBMCs cultured with SARS-CoV-2 spike peptides, taken before COVID-19 vaccination. All receptors derive from a human donor who received a COVID-19 vaccine. Both conserved end residues are part of each CDR3. A D gene is named only where the DNA matches it firmly. Clone size is shown for a subset of rows, as once, few, many or a class of expanded clone.

CDR3 DNA: TGTGCCAGCAGTTTTCTAGCGGGGGGGCAAGAGACCCAGTACTTC
CDR3 protein: CASSFLAGGQETQYF
V gene: TRBV27
J gene: TRBJ2-5
clone size: NA
D gene: TRBD2

CDR3 DNA: TGTGCCAGTAGCCGGACTAGCGGTGAATACAATGAGCAGTTCTTC
CDR3 protein: CASSRTSGEYNEQFF
V gene: TRBV19
J gene: TRBJ2-1
clone size: NA
D gene: TRBD2

CDR3 DNA: TGTGCCAGCAGCTCACGCGCCGGGACAGGGAGCGAGACCCAGTACTTC
CDR3 protein: CASSSRAGTGSETQYF
V gene: TRBV7-3
J gene: TRBJ2-5
clone size: once
D gene: TRBD1

CDR3 DNA: TGTGCCACCCAAACGGACAGGGTCGGAGGCTACACCTTC
CDR3 protein: CATQTDRVGGYTF
V gene: TRBV19
J gene: TRBJ1-2
clone size: few
D gene: TRBD1

CDR3 DNA: TGTGCCAGCAGCCGCGGAGGCGGGAACACTGAAGCTTTCTTT
CDR3 protein: CASSRGGGNTEAFF
V gene: TRBV7-3
J gene: TRBJ1-1
clone size: NA
D gene: NA

CDR3 DNA: TGTGCCACCAGTGATCGTGACAGGGGTTTCAATGAGCAGTTCTTC
CDR3 protein: CATSDRDRGFNEQFF
V gene: TRBV24-1
J gene: TRBJ2-1
clone size: NA
D gene: TRBD1

CDR3 DNA: TGTGCCAGCAGGGACAGTAATAATTCACCCCTCCACTTT
CDR3 protein: CASRDSNNSPLHF
V gene: TRBV28
J gene: TRBJ1-6
clone size: few
D gene: NA

CDR3 DNA: TGTGCCAGCGGTCGGGGGGCAGGGGATACGCAGTATTTT
CDR3 protein: CASGRGAGDTQYF
V gene: TRBV7-3
J gene: TRBJ2-3
clone size: NA
D gene: NA

CDR3 DNA: TGTGCCAGCAGTGAAACCGTAACTAATGAAAAACTGTTTTTT
CDR3 protein: CASSETVTNEKLFF
V gene: TRBV2
J gene: TRBJ1-4
clone size: NA
D gene: NA

CDR3 DNA: TGTGCCAGTAGTAGTCGGTGGGAGACCCAGTACTTC
CDR3 protein: CASSSRWETQYF
V gene: TRBV19
J gene: TRBJ2-5
clone size: NA
D gene: NA

CDR3 DNA: TGTGCCAGCAGCTTAACAGGGGGACAAGAGACCCAGTACTTC
CDR3 protein: CASSLTGGQETQYF
V gene: TRBV7-3
J gene: TRBJ2-5
clone size: NA
D gene: NA

CDR3 DNA: TGTGCCAGCAGCCGCGGGTCCGGCTATGGCTACACCTTC
CDR3 protein: CASSRGSGYGYTF
V gene: TRBV7-3
J gene: TRBJ1-2
clone size: NA
D gene: NA

CDR3 DNA: TGTGCCAGCAGCCCTCAGACCAACTATGGCTACACCTTC
CDR3 protein: CASSPQTNYGYTF
V gene: TRBV12-3/TRBV12-4
J gene: TRBJ1-2
clone size: NA
D gene: NA

CDR3 DNA: TGTGCCAGCAGTGAACCGGGACATATGAACACTGAAGCTTTCTTT
CDR3 protein: CASSEPGHMNTEAFF
V gene: TRBV2
J gene: TRBJ1-1
clone size: NA
D gene: NA

CDR3 DNA: TGTGCCAGCTCACGTACTAGCCCCGGGGAGCTGTTTTTT
CDR3 protein: CASSRTSPGELFF
V gene: TRBV18
J gene: TRBJ2-2
clone size: NA
D gene: NA

CDR3 DNA: TGTGCCAGCAGGCTTCAGGGTAGTGGCTACACCTTC
CDR3 protein: CASRLQGSGYTF
V gene: TRBV2
J gene: TRBJ1-2
clone size: NA
D gene: NA

CDR3 DNA: TGCAGCGTTCTCTATGGGACCCATAATGAAAAACTGTTTTTT
CDR3 protein: CSVLYGTHNEKLFF
V gene: TRBV29-1
J gene: TRBJ1-4
clone size: NA
D gene: NA

CDR3 DNA: TGTGCCATCAGCCGACAGGGGGCGGACACTGAAGCTTTCTTT
CDR3 protein: CAISRQGADTEAFF
V gene: TRBV10-3
J gene: TRBJ1-1
clone size: NA
D gene: TRBD1

CDR3 DNA: TGTGCCAGCAGCCCACAGCCTCAGGGTTTTGGCAATCAGCCCCAGCATTTT
CDR3 protein: CASSPQPQGFGNQPQHF
V gene: TRBV7-2
J gene: TRBJ1-5
clone size: NA
D gene: NA

CDR3 DNA: TGTGCCTGGTCGAAGGGAACCGGGGAGCTGTTTTTT
CDR3 protein: CAWSKGTGELFF
V gene: TRBV30
J gene: TRBJ2-2
clone size: NA
D gene: NA

CDR3 DNA: TGTGCCAGCAGTGAGACTAGCCCAGAGACCCAGTACTTC
CDR3 protein: CASSETSPETQYF
V gene: TRBV2
J gene: TRBJ2-5
clone size: once
D gene: TRBD2

CDR3 DNA: TGTGCCAGCTCCGGGACTAACACAGATACGCAGTATTTT
CDR3 protein: CASSGTNTDTQYF
V gene: TRBV3-1/TRBV3-2
J gene: TRBJ2-3
clone size: NA
D gene: TRBD2

CDR3 DNA: TGTGCCAGCAGCTCCATCCTCTCTAGTGGCACTGAAGCTTTCTTT
CDR3 protein: CASSSILSSGTEAFF
V gene: TRBV7-8
J gene: TRBJ1-1
clone size: NA
D gene: NA

CDR3 DNA: TGCGCCAGCAGCTGGGCAGGGGGCCCGAACACCGGGGAGCTGTTTTTT
CDR3 protein: CASSWAGGPNTGELFF
V gene: TRBV5-1
J gene: TRBJ2-2
clone size: few
D gene: TRBD1

CDR3 DNA: TGTGCCAGCAGTGTTCTCCGACCATCACCCCTCCACTTT
CDR3 protein: CASSVLRPSPLHF
V gene: TRBV2
J gene: TRBJ1-6
clone size: NA
D gene: NA

CDR3 DNA: TGTGCCAGCAGCTTAGCTTGGCTAGCGGGGACTAACTCCTACAATGAGCAGTTCTTC
CDR3 protein: CASSLAWLAGTNSYNEQFF
V gene: TRBV7-8
J gene: TRBJ2-1
clone size: NA
D gene: TRBD2

CDR3 DNA: TGCGCCAGCAGCCAAGGGAGGGGGGGGGCCCGGGGTGAGCAGTTCTTC
CDR3 protein: CASSQGRGGARGEQFF
V gene: TRBV4-3
J gene: TRBJ2-1
clone size: NA
D gene: NA

CDR3 DNA: TGTGCCAGCAGTTCTATCGGACAACAGGGGTTTCGGGAAGCTTTCTTT
CDR3 protein: CASSSIGQQGFREAFF
V gene: TRBV28
J gene: TRBJ1-1
clone size: few
D gene: TRBD1

CDR3 DNA: TGTGCCAGCAGCGTAGAGGATCGGACTGAAGCTTTCTTT
CDR3 protein: CASSVEDRTEAFF
V gene: TRBV9
J gene: TRBJ1-1
clone size: NA
D gene: NA

CDR3 DNA: TGTGCCAGCTCACCCTCGAGAGGAGCAGATACGCAGTATTTT
CDR3 protein: CASSPSRGADTQYF
V gene: TRBV18
J gene: TRBJ2-3
clone size: NA
D gene: NA

CDR3 DNA: TGTGCCAGCAGCTTAGCGGCAGGGAGCAATCAGCCCCAGCATTTT
CDR3 protein: CASSLAAGSNQPQHF
V gene: TRBV7-9
J gene: TRBJ1-5
clone size: NA
D gene: NA

CDR3 DNA: TGTGCTAGTGGTTTTATTGGGTCTAGCGGGGGAGGGGGCATTCAGTACTTC
CDR3 protein: CASGFIGSSGGGGIQYF
V gene: TRBV12-5
J gene: TRBJ2-4
clone size: NA
D gene: TRBD2

CDR3 DNA: TGTGCCAGCAGCGCGGGACAGGGAGAATATGGCTACACCTTC
CDR3 protein: CASSAGQGEYGYTF
V gene: TRBV7-2
J gene: TRBJ1-2
clone size: NA
D gene: TRBD1

CDR3 DNA: TGTGCCTGGAGTGGCGGACAGGGACGCCTCCACTTT
CDR3 protein: CAWSGGQGRLHF
V gene: TRBV30
J gene: TRBJ1-6
clone size: NA
D gene: TRBD1

CDR3 DNA: TGTGCCTGGGGCCCCAGGGGCGTGAGTCAGCCCCAGCATTTT
CDR3 protein: CAWGPRGVSQPQHF
V gene: TRBV30
J gene: TRBJ1-5
clone size: NA
D gene: NA

CDR3 DNA: TGTGCCAGCAGTGAATACGGGGGGTTGAATACGCAGTATTTT
CDR3 protein: CASSEYGGLNTQYF
V gene: TRBV25-1
J gene: TRBJ2-3
clone size: NA
D gene: TRBD2

CDR3 DNA: TGTGCCAGCAGCAACCGGCCGGGCCGCTCAGCCAAAAACATTCAGTACTTC
CDR3 protein: CASSNRPGRSAKNIQYF
V gene: TRBV7-2
J gene: TRBJ2-4
clone size: NA
D gene: NA

CDR3 DNA: TGTGCCAGCAGCTTTTCTACAGGGATCAAGGGCTACACCTTC
CDR3 protein: CASSFSTGIKGYTF
V gene: TRBV7-2
J gene: TRBJ1-2
clone size: NA
D gene: NA

CDR3 DNA: TGCGCCAGCAGTGAGCACGCGGGGGGGCCATACAATGAGCAGTTCTTC
CDR3 protein: CASSEHAGGPYNEQFF
V gene: TRBV10-2
J gene: TRBJ2-1
clone size: few
D gene: TRBD2

CDR3 DNA: TGCGCCAGCAGCCAGAGGGGACAGGCCCCTGAGACCCAGTACTTC
CDR3 protein: CASSQRGQAPETQYF
V gene: TRBV4-3
J gene: TRBJ2-5
clone size: NA
D gene: TRBD1

CDR3 DNA: TGTGCCAGCAGCTTGTCAGCGGGGGCCCGGGTTAAGGAGACCCAGTACTTC
CDR3 protein: CASSLSAGARVKETQYF
V gene: TRBV7-2
J gene: TRBJ2-5
clone size: NA
D gene: TRBD2

CDR3 DNA: TGCAGTGCGCGGGGGGGCACTGAGCAGTTCTTC
CDR3 protein: CSARGGTEQFF
V gene: TRBV20-1
J gene: TRBJ2-1
clone size: NA
D gene: TRBD2

CDR3 DNA: TGTGCCAGCAGCTTTCAACGGGACACGGAAGCTTTCTTT
CDR3 protein: CASSFQRDTEAFF
V gene: TRBV14
J gene: TRBJ1-1
clone size: once
D gene: NA

CDR3 DNA: TGCGCCAGCAGCCAACGAGTAAATCAGCCCCAGCATTTT
CDR3 protein: CASSQRVNQPQHF
V gene: TRBV4-1
J gene: TRBJ1-5
clone size: few
D gene: NA

CDR3 DNA: TGTGCCAGCAGCTTACCTGCCTTTGGGGCTCAAGAGACCCAGTACTTC
CDR3 protein: CASSLPAFGAQETQYF
V gene: TRBV7-9
J gene: TRBJ2-5
clone size: once
D gene: NA